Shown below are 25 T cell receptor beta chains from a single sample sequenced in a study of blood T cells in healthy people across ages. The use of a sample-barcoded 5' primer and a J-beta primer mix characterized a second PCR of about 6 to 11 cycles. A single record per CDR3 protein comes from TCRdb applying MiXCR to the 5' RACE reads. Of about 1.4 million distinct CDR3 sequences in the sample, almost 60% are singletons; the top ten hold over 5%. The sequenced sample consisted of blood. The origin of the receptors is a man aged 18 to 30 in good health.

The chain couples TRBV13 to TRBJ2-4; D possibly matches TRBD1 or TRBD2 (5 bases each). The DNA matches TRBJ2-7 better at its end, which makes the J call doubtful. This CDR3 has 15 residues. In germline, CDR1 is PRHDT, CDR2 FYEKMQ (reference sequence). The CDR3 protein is CASSQRSGRDYEQYF. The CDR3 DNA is TGTGCCAGCAGCCAGAGGTCGGGACGGGACTACGAGCAGTACTTC.

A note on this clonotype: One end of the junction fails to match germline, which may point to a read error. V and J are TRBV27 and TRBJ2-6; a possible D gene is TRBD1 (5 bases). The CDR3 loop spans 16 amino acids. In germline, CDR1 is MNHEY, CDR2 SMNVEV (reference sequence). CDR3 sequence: CASSWISLSGASVLTF. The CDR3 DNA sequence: TGTGCCAGCAGTTGGATATCCCTCTCTGGGGCCAGCGTCCTGACTTTC.

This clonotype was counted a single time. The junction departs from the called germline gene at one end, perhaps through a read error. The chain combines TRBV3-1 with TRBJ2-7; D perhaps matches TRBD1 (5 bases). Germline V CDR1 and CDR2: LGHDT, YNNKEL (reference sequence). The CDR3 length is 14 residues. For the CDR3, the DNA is TGTGCCGGCAGCCAGGGCAGGGTAGCCTACGAGCAGTACTTC. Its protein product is CAGSQGRVAYEQYF.

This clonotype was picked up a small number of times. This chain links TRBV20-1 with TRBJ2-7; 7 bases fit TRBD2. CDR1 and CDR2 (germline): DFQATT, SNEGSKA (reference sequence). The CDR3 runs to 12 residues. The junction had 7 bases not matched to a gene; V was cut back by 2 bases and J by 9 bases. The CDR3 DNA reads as TGCAGTGCTAGAAGCGGGGCCACCGGGCAGTACTTC. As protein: CSARSGATGQYF.

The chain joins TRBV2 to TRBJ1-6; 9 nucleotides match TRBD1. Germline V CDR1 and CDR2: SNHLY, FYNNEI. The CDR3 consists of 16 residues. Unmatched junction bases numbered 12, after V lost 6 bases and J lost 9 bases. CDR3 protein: CASRDSDRGRSSPLHF. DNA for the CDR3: TGTGCCAGCAGGGACTCGGACAGGGGCCGGAGTTCACCCCTCCACTTT.

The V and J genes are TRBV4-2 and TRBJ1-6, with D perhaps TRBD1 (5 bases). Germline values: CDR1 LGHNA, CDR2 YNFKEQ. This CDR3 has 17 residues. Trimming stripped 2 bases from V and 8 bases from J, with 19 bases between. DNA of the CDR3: TGTGCCAGCAGCCAAAACCCGGTGGGGACCGCCTATTCACCCCTCCACTTT. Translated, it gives CASSQNPVGTAYSPLHF.

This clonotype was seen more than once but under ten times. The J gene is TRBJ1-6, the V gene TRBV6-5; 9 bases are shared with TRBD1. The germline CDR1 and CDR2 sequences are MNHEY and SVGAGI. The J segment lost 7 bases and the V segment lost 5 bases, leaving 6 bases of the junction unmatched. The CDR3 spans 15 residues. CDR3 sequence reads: CASSAGQGTNSPLHF. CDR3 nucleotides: TGTGCCAGCAGTGCGGGACAGGGAACAAATTCACCCCTCCACTTT.

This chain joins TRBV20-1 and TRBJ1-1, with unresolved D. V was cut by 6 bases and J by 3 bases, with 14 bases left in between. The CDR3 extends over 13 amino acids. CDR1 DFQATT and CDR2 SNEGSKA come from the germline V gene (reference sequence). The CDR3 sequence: CSAQNDGDTEAFF. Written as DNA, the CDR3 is TGCAGTGCACAAAATGATGGGGACACTGAAGCTTTCTTT.

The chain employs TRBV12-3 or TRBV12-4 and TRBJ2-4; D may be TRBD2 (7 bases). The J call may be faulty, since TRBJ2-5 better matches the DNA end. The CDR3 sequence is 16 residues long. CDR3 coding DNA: TGTGCCAGCAGCATGGGGAGGGGGGAACTTCAAGAGACCCAGTACTTC. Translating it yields CASSMGRGELQETQYF.

This CDR3 is CASSLGPWGSQSYEQYF. The CDR3 DNA sequence: TGTGCCAGCAGCTTAGGCCCTTGGGGATCCCAATCCTACGAGCAGTACTTC. V is TRBV7-2 and J is TRBJ2-1, with D hard to call. The end of the DNA is better explained by TRBJ2-7, so the J call may be wrong. The CDR3 runs 17 residues. Germline assignment: CDR1 SGHTA and CDR2 FQGNSA.

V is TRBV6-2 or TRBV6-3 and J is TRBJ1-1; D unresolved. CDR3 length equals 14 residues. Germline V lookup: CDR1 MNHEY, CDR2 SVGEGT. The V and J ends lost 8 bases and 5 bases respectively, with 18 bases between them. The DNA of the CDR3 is TGTGCCAGCTGGGGAATTCCAAGGAGGACTGAAGCTTTCTTT. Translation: CASWGIPRRTEAFF.

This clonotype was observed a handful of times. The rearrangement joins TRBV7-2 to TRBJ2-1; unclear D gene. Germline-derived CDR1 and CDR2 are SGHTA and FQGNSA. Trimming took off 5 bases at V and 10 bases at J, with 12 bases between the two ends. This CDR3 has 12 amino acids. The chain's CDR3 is CASSGSAWEQFF. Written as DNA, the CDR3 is TGTGCCAGCAGCGGGTCCGCCTGGGAGCAGTTCTTC.

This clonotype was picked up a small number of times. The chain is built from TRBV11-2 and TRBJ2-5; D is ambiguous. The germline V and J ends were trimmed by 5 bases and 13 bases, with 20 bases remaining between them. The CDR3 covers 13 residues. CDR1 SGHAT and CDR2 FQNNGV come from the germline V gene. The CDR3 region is CASSPRGFGFRYF. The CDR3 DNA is TGTGCCAGCAGCCCTAGAGGATTTGGGTTTCGGTACTTC.

This CDR3 is CASSQEGGTQYF. DNA for the CDR3: TGTGCCAGCAGCCAAGAAGGGGGTACGCAGTATTTT. The chain recombines TRBV4-2 with TRBJ2-3; D possibly corresponds to TRBD1 (6 bases). Germline V gene sequence: CDR1 LGHNA, CDR2 YNFKEQ. Trimming stripped 0 bases from V and 8 bases from J, with 6 bases between. The CDR3 contains 12 residues.

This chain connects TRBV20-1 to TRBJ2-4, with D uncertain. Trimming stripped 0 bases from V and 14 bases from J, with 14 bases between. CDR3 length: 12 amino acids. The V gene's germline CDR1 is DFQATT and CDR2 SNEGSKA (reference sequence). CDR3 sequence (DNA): TGCAGTGCTAGAGATCAAGCCTCCCGGGAGTACTTC. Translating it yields CSARDQASREYF.

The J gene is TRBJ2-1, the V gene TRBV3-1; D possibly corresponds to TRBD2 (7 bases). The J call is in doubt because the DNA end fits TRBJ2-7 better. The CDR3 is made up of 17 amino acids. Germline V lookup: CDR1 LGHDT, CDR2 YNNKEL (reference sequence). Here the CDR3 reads CASSQERGGVTYNEQYF. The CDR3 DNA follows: TGTGCCAGCAGCCAAGAACGAGGGGGGGTTACCTACAATGAGCAGTACTTC.

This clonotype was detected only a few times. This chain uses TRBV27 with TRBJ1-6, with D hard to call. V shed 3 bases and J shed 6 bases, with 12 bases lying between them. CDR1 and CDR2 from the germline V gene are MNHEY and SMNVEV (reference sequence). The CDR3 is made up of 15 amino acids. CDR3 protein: CASSFGSLANSPLHF. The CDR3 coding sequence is TGTGCCAGCAGTTTCGGGAGCTTAGCTAATTCACCCCTCCACTTT.

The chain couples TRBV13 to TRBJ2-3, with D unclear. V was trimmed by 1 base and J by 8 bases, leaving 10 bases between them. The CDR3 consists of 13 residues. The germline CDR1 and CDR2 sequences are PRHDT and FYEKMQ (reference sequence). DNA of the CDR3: TGTGCCAGCAGCTTAGCAGCCTCTGGTACGCAGTATTTT. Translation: CASSLAASGTQYF.

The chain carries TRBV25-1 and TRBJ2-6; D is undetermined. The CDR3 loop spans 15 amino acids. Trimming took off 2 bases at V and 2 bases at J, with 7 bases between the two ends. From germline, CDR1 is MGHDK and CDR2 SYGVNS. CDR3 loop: CASSEGVTGANVLTF. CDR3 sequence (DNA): TGTGCCAGCAGTGAAGGGGTGACTGGGGCCAACGTCCTGACTTTC.

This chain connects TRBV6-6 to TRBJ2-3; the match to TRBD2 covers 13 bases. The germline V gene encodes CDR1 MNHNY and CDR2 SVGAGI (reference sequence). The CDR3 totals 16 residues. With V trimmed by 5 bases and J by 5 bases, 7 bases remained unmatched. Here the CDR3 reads CASSPGLAGVEDTQYF. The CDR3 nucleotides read TGTGCCAGCAGTCCAGGACTAGCGGGAGTTGAAGATACGCAGTATTTT.

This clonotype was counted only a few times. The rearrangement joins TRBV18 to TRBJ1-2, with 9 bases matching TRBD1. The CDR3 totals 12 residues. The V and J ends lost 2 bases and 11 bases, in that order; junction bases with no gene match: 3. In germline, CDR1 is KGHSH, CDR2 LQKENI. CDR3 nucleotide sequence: TGTGCCAGCTCACCAGCGGACAGGGGTTACACCTTC. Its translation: CASSPADRGYTF.

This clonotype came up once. The CDR3 region has the DNA TGTGCTAGTGGTGTGGGGACAGGGGATTCACCCCTCCACTTT. Translation gives CASGVGTGDSPLHF. V and J are TRBV12-5 and TRBJ1-6; 10 bases are a match to TRBD1. Germline CDR1 reads LGHNT; CDR2 reads FRNRAP. There are 14 residues in the CDR3. The ends lost 5 bases at V and 8 bases at J; junction bases unmatched: 3.

The CDR3 here is CASTTTGGANNEQFF. The CDR3 nucleotides are TGTGCCAGCACGACAACCGGGGGAGCAAACAATGAGCAGTTCTTC. The J gene is TRBJ2-1, the V gene TRBV11-2, with D possibly being TRBD2 (6 bases). The germline V gene has CDR1 SGHAT and CDR2 FQNNGV. The V and J ends lost 7 bases and 5 bases respectively, with 18 bases between them. The CDR3 sequence is 15 residues long.

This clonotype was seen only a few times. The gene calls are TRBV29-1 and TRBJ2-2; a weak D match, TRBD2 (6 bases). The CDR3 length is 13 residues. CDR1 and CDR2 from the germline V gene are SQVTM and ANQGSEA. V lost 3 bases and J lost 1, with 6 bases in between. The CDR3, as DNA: TGCAGCGTTGACGGGGGGAACACCGGGGAGCTGTTTTTT. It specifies CSVDGGNTGELFF.

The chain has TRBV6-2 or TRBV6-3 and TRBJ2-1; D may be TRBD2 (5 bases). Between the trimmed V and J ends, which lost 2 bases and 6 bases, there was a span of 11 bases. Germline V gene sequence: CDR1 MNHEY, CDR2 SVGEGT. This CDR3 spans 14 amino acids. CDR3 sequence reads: CASSYPDLINEQFF. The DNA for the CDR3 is TGTGCCAGCAGTTACCCGGACTTAATCAATGAGCAGTTCTTC.